This T cell receptor (beta chain) was found in a study of cytomegalovirus exposure and HLA in healthy donors. At the level of the study: An earlier analysis identified 120 million or so unique TCR beta sequences in about 170 million T cells. Study observations and caveats: In a later analysis, TCR beta V- and J-gene trimming was associated with a missense DCLRE1C variant. A later analysis by the authors found several of the most significant clusters apparently linked to common viral pathogens. Some segments of the V type, notably TRBV6-2 and TRBV6-3, were excluded as indistinguishable.

This clone was picked up one time. Its matching antigen is unknown. The PCR was carried out with 60 Vbeta primers and 13 Jbeta primers. The assay was immunoSEQ multiplex PCR, and TCRdb's table has in-frame clones only and misses some. This table has under 200,000 clones, approximately 84% appearing once. Trimming stripped 4 bases from V and 7 bases from J, with 14 bases between. Germline-derived CDR1 and CDR2 are WSHSY and SAAADI. The CDR3 length is 14 residues. The material sequenced was PBMCs. The genes are TRBV10-2 and TRBJ2-1; perhaps TRBD2 as D (6 bases). The sequence derives from a man aged 30-40 years in good health and CMV-seropositive. In nucleotides, the CDR3 is TGCGCCAGCAGTGGTAGACTAGAAATAAATGAGCAGTTCTTC. Amino acid sequence: CASSGRLEINEQFF.